One sample yielded the 27 T cell receptor beta chains listed below, sequenced in a study of T-cell reconstitution after alpha-beta-depleted transplantation in children (dated by TCRdb to about 2016). The receptor library was made with PCR. TCRdb names Illumina HiSeq 2500 as the instrument used. To normalize quantification of the TCRbeta repertoire, the TCR libraries were built with molecular barcoding that relied on unique molecular identifiers. The public sequencing data were trimmed at Q25 with fastp and processed into clonotypes with MiXCR by TCRdb, which kept only in-frame beta chains. Each record represents a unique CDR3 protein, reported with the most common genes and DNA among its rows. The sample table lists some 530,000 distinct CDR3 sequences, about an eighth of them with a count of one. The top ten clonotypes cover about 5.6% of the sample. This material consisted of PBMCs from the stem cell graft donor, taken from the stem cell graft. These receptors all stem from a human donor who donated a stem cell graft to a child with combined immunodeficiency.

The chain has TRBV13 and TRBJ2-1; 7 bases map to TRBD1. CDR3 length: 15 amino acids. V was clipped by 1 base and J by 5 bases; unmatched bases: 5. Germline V CDR1 and CDR2: PRHDT, FYEKMQ (reference sequence). The CDR3 DNA reads TGTGCCAGCAGCTTAGAGGGACAGCCACACAATGAGCAGTTCTTC. Translation: CASSLEGQPHNEQFF.

The rearrangement links TRBV20-1 to TRBJ2-1; D is undetermined. With 6 bases removed from V and 5 bases from J, the gap between germline ends came to 14 bases. The CDR3 has 13 amino acids. The germline V gene has CDR1 DFQATT and CDR2 SNEGSKA (reference sequence). The CDR3 DNA follows: TGCAGTGCCCCCCCCCCTGCGGACAATGAGCAGTTCTTC. The encoded protein is CSAPPPADNEQFF.

This clonotype was observed at least ten times. V is TRBV12-3 or TRBV12-4 and J is TRBJ1-5, with TRBD1 identical over 8 bases. This CDR3 region has 14 residues. V shed 0 bases and J 5 bases; nucleotides not matched to a gene: 0. This chain's CDR3 is CASSLARGHQPQHF. CDR3 bases: TGTGCCAGCAGTTTAGCCAGGGGGCATCAGCCCCAGCATTTT.

This chain connects TRBV27 to TRBJ2-1; D unresolved. CDR1 and CDR2 (germline): MNHEY, SMNVEV (reference sequence). The CDR3 is 15 amino acids. Trimming removed 2 bases at V and 2 bases at J, with 10 bases between. CDR3 nucleotides: TGTGCCAGCAGTTTAAATATAGCTGCCTACAATGAGCAGTTCTTC. Amino acid sequence: CASSLNIAAYNEQFF.

The J gene is TRBJ2-2, the V gene TRBV11-2, with D possibly TRBD2 on 5 matching bases. The CDR3 is made up of 17 amino acids. CDR1 is SGHAT, CDR2 FQNNGV, per germline. V was cut by 0 bases and J by 4 bases, with 15 bases left in between. CDR3 nucleotide sequence: TGTGCCAGCAGCTTAGATCCGGTCGGTACTAGCACCGGGGAGCTGTTTTTT. Translating it yields CASSLDPVGTSTGELFF.

This clonotype has more than one count but fewer than ten. The rearrangement joins TRBV4-3 to TRBJ2-7; 7 bases map to TRBD2. The CDR3 has 14 amino acids. V lost 0 bases to trimming and J lost 5 bases; unmatched junction nucleotides: 4. Germline V gene sequence: CDR1 LGHNA, CDR2 YSLEER. The CDR3 nucleotides read TGCGCCAGCAGCCAAGACCGAGCGGGGAACGAGCAGTACTTC. Translated, it gives CASSQDRAGNEQYF.

This clonotype was picked up a small number of times. The chain has TRBV29-1 and TRBJ2-7, with 11 positions matching TRBD2. Losses at the gene ends were 5 bases for V and 0 bases for J; bases not matched to a gene: 6. The CDR3 runs 15 residues. Germline assignment: CDR1 SQVTM and CDR2 ANQGSEA. As DNA, the CDR3 is TGCAGCGTTTGGACTAGCGGGCTGAGCTCCTACGAGCAGTACTTC. This translates into CSVWTSGLSSYEQYF.

This clonotype was recorded many times. The CDR3: CASSLGMVPYNEQFF. In nucleotides, the CDR3 is TGTGCCAGCAGCTTGGGGATGGTCCCCTACAATGAGCAGTTCTTC. The chain is built from TRBV7-9 and TRBJ2-1; D ambiguous. With 3 bases removed from V and 2 bases from J, the gap between germline ends came to 11 bases. Per the germline V gene, CDR1 is SEHNR and CDR2 is FQNEAQ (reference sequence). The CDR3 is made up of 15 amino acids.

The V call is TRBV27, the J call TRBJ1-5, with TRBD1 as a possible D gene (5 bases). V lost 6 bases, J lost 0 bases, and 24 bases lay in between. The V gene's germline CDR1 is MNHEY and CDR2 SMNVEV (reference sequence). The CDR3 runs 19 residues. This CDR3 is CASRKLLNKRGNSNQPQHF. For the CDR3, the DNA is TGTGCCAGCAGAAAACTTTTGAATAAAAGGGGAAATAGCAATCAGCCCCAGCATTTT.

This clonotype turned up a few times. This rearrangement joins TRBV12-3 or TRBV12-4 to TRBJ2-4, with 7 bases matching TRBD1. This CDR3 comprises 16 residues. With 4 bases clipped from V and 1 base from J, the junction kept 7 bases outside the gene matches. DNA of the CDR3: TGTGCCAGCAGTTCCCTGACAGGGCTGGCCAAAAACATTCAGTACTTC. Encoded protein: CASSSLTGLAKNIQYF.

At least ten counts were recorded for this clonotype. The chain employs TRBV6-2 or TRBV6-3 and TRBJ2-1; 9 nucleotides match TRBD2. In germline, CDR1 is MNHEY, CDR2 SVGEGT. V shed 8 bases and J 2 bases; nucleotides not matched to a gene: 4. CDR3 size: 14 residues. This chain's CDR3 is CASGREGTYNEQFF. CDR3 sequence (DNA): TGTGCCAGCGGGCGGGAGGGCACCTACAATGAGCAGTTCTTC.

The gene calls are TRBV7-9 and TRBJ2-7, with 9 bases fitting TRBD2. The CDR3 totals 16 residues. Trimming cost V 2 bases and J 0 bases; bases outside gene matches: 5. The germline gives CDR1 SEHNR, CDR2 FQNEAQ (reference sequence). The CDR3 nucleotides read TGTGCCAGCAGCTTATCTTCTAGCGGGGCCTCCTACGAGCAGTACTTC. Protein sequence: CASSLSSSGASYEQYF.

In this sample, this clonotype turned up a few times. This chain connects TRBV29-1 to TRBJ2-5; D is unclear. Trimming shortened V by 3 bases and J by 5 bases, and 4 bases separated the two germline ends. There are 10 residues in the CDR3. CDR1 SQVTM and CDR2 ANQGSEA come from the germline V gene. CDR3 region: CSVEHETQYF. The CDR3 nucleotides read TGCAGCGTTGAGCACGAGACCCAGTACTTC.

Only a few counts were recorded for this clonotype. The rearrangement links TRBV10-3 to TRBJ2-7, with D unresolved. Looked up from germline, CDR1 is ENHRY and CDR2 is SYGVKD. V was shortened by 4 bases and J by 0 bases, with 7 bases between the two germline ends. The CDR3 is made up of 13 amino acids. This CDR3 is CAISGPSSYEQYF. The CDR3 nucleotides read TGTGCCATCAGTGGGCCCAGCTCCTACGAGCAGTACTTC.

The rearrangement links TRBV12-3 or TRBV12-4 to TRBJ1-5; D is perhaps TRBD1 (5 bases). V was pared by 1 base and J by 7 bases, with 14 bases between. The length of the CDR3 is 15 residues. CDR3 sequence reads: CASSLEVPRGQPQHF. CDR3 coding DNA: TGTGCCAGCAGTTTAGAGGTCCCTAGGGGACAGCCCCAGCATTTT.

Worth noting for this clonotype: A much larger clone lies a single base off, so this may be a read error. The V gene is TRBV5-1, the J gene TRBJ2-3, with a possible D match to TRBD2 (6 bases). The V gene's germline CDR1 is SGHRS and CDR2 YFSETQ. The CDR3 contains 14 residues. CDR3 in DNA: TGCGCCAGCAGCTTCCAGGGAGGCGCAGATGCGCAGTATTTT. It translates to CASSFQGGADAQYF.

The chain recombines TRBV10-3 with TRBJ2-5, with 7 bases that match TRBD1. CDR1 ENHRY and CDR2 SYGVKD come from the germline V gene. V shed 2 bases and J 2 bases; nucleotides not matched to a gene: 5. The CDR3 is made up of 15 amino acids. CDR3 nucleotide sequence: TGTGCCATCAGTGAGCTCGACAGGGTTCAAGAGACCCAGTACTTC. It translates to CAISELDRVQETQYF.

This clonotype was recorded many times. The rearrangement joins TRBV28 to TRBJ1-6; 10 bases are shared with TRBD1. The CDR3 runs to 16 residues. The germline V gene encodes CDR1 MDHEN and CDR2 SYDVKM. V was clipped by 5 bases and J by 7 bases; unmatched bases: 8. CDR3 sequence (DNA): TGTGCCAGCAGTCGCCGACAGGGGGCTAGGAATTCACCCCTCCACTTT. Translating gives CASSRRQGARNSPLHF.

The chain links TRBV6-2 or TRBV6-3 to TRBJ2-7; 8 bases fit TRBD1. Germline values: CDR1 MNHEY, CDR2 SVGEGT. CDR3 length equals 15 residues. Trimming removed 5 bases from V and 3 bases from J; junction bases left unmatched: 9. Written as DNA, the CDR3 is TGTGCCAGCAGTAAACCTTGGACAGGGAGCTACGAGCAGTACTTC. This encodes CASSKPWTGSYEQYF.

This clonotype showed up just a few times. This chain connects TRBV29-1 to TRBJ1-4; D is possibly TRBD1 (6 bases). Trimming pared 5 bases from V and 8 bases from J, leaving 18 bases between. The germline V gene has CDR1 SQVTM and CDR2 ANQGSEA. The CDR3 contains 14 residues. This chain's CDR3 is CSVTSNRDSEKLFF. As DNA, the CDR3 is TGCAGCGTTACCTCAAACAGGGATTCCGAAAAACTGTTTTTT.

In this sample, this clonotype turned up a few times. The chain couples TRBV7-9 to TRBJ1-2; no clear D. This CDR3 region has 15 residues. The germline V and J ends were trimmed by 1 base and 0 bases, with 9 bases remaining between them. From germline, CDR1 is SEHNR and CDR2 FQNEAQ (reference sequence). Here the CDR3 reads CASSLDGRTNYGYTF. CDR3 bases: TGTGCCAGCAGCTTAGATGGCAGAACTAACTATGGCTACACCTTC.

In this sample, this clonotype turned up many times. The V call is TRBV12-3 or TRBV12-4, the J call TRBJ2-1; no clear D gene. This CDR3 is built from 13 residues. V was pared by 6 bases and J by 8 bases, with 14 bases between. CDR3 sequence reads: CASSLKGFDEQFF. CDR3 DNA sequence: TGTGCCAGCAGCTTAAAAGGATTCGATGAGCAGTTCTTC.

In this sample, this clonotype turned up once. The rearrangement joins TRBV4-3 to TRBJ2-2; a weak D match, TRBD2 (6 bases). Germline CDR1 and CDR2: LGHNA and YSLEER. This CDR3 is built from 17 residues. Trimming shortened V by 2 bases and J by 4 bases, and 17 bases separated the two germline ends. The CDR3 bases are TGCGCCAGCAGCCAACCTCCGACTAGTGAGGGCACCGGGGAGCTGTTTTTT. It yields the protein CASSQPPTSEGTGELFF.

This clonotype was seen many times. In nucleotides, the CDR3 is TGTGCCTGGAGTGTTGGCGGCTTCACAGGGGAGCGAGAGACCCAGTACTTC. Its translation is CAWSVGGFTGERETQYF. V and J are TRBV30 and TRBJ2-5; 7 positions match TRBD1. CDR1 is GTSNPN and CDR2 is SVGIG in the germline V gene (reference sequence). The trim removed 0 bases at V and 4 bases at J, leaving 14 bases unmatched. The CDR3 runs 17 residues. The full variable domain, with the rest looked up from reference TRBV30 and TRBJ2-5, is SQTIHQWPATLVQPVGSPLSLECTVEGTSNPNLYWYRQAAGRGLQLLFYSVGIGQISSEVPQNLSASRPQDRQFILSSKKLLLSDSGFYLCAWSVGGFTGERETQYFGPGTRLLVL.

This clonotype was found a few times. The gene calls are TRBV5-5 and TRBJ1-5; 7 positions match TRBD1. CDR1 and CDR2 (germline): SGHKS, YYEKEE (reference sequence). V shed 2 bases, J shed 3 bases, and the junction held 5 bases outside the gene matches. The CDR3 totals 15 residues. The CDR3 DNA reads as TGTGCCAGCAGCTTTACCGGGACAGCCAATCAGCCCCAGCATTTT. It encodes CASSFTGTANQPQHF.

This clonotype was picked up many times. The rearrangement joins TRBV12-3 or TRBV12-4 to TRBJ2-1; D gene ambiguous. The CDR3 is made up of 17 amino acids. Trimming removed 2 bases at V and 5 bases at J, with 19 bases between. The CDR3 nucleotides are TGTGCCAGCAGTTTAATGTGGTCTCCAAAAACACACAATGAGCAGTTCTTC. Translation: CASSLMWSPKTHNEQFF.

V gene TRBV6-2 or TRBV6-3 combines with J gene TRBJ2-5, with 8 bases matching TRBD2. CDR1 MNHEY and CDR2 SVGEGT come from the germline V gene. The CDR3 totals 17 residues. The V gene end was trimmed by 2 bases and the J gene end by 1 base; junction bases not matched to a gene: 9. The CDR3 nucleotides read TGTGCCAGCAGTTACCCTAGCGGGCGAAAGTCCCAAGAGACCCAGTACTTC. It specifies CASSYPSGRKSQETQYF.